These 14 T cell receptor beta chains were all obtained from the same sample, sequenced in a study of blood T cell repertoires in COVID-19. TCRdb's copy holds only in-frame clones and misses some; the assay was immunoSEQ multiplex PCR. The table shows 120,000 to 150,000 clones, with 84% occurring only once. The sample was peripheral blood. These receptor sequences come from a man aged 25 to 40 with COVID-19, enrolled during active disease.

V and J are TRBV27 and TRBJ2-1; a weak D match, TRBD1 (6 bases). The germline V and J ends were trimmed by 7 bases and 4 bases, with 23 bases remaining between them. CDR1 MNHEY and CDR2 SMNVEV come from the germline V gene (reference sequence). The CDR3 spans 17 residues. CDR3 loop: CASILTLRDTYYNEQFF. As DNA, the CDR3 is TGTGCCAGCATCCTAACCCTCCGGGACACCTATTACAATGAGCAGTTCTTC.

The chain employs TRBV14 and TRBJ2-7, with D maybe TRBD2 (5 bases). Germline CDR1 SGHDN, CDR2 FVKESK. The CDR3 spans 15 residues. V was clipped by 0 bases and J by 5 bases, with 14 bases between them. The CDR3, as DNA: TGTGCCAGCAGCCAAGAGGGGTATGCGGGTGACGAGCAGTACTTC. Protein product: CASSQEGYAGDEQYF.

This chain joins TRBV13 and TRBJ1-2; D is ambiguous. CDR3 length: 12 amino acids. V was shortened by 6 bases and J by 8 bases, with 13 bases between the two germline ends. CDR1 and CDR2 from the germline V gene are PRHDT and FYEKMQ (reference sequence). The CDR3 DNA reads as TGTGCCAGCAGTTACGAGAGGAAGGGCTACACCTTC. Translating gives CASSYERKGYTF. Full variable domain (outside the CDR3, taken from reference TRBV13 and TRBJ1-2): AAGVIQSPRHLIKEKRETATLKCYPIPRHDTVYWYQQGPGQDPQFLISFYEKMQSDKGSIPDRFSAQQFSDYHSELNMSSLELGDSALYFCASSYERKGYTFGSGTRLTVV.

This clone was seen a few times. The rearrangement links TRBV30 to TRBJ1-6, with D possibly matching TRBD1 (6 bases). V lost 0 bases and J lost 9, with 12 bases in between. This CDR3 spans 14 amino acids. Germline CDR1 is GTSNPN and CDR2 is SVGIG (reference sequence). The CDR3 bases are TGTGCCTGGAGTGTAAAGGGGGGGTTTTCACCCCTCCACTTT. Protein sequence: CAWSVKGGFSPLHF.

This chain connects TRBV7-2 to TRBJ2-3; 12 bases agree with TRBD2. CDR3 length: 17 amino acids. V gave up 6 bases and J gave up 9 bases; unmatched junction bases: 16. The germline V gene encodes CDR1 SGHTA and CDR2 FQGNSA. The CDR3 spells CASSVVTLAGGPETQYF. The CDR3 region has the DNA TGTGCCAGCAGTGTAGTGACGCTAGCGGGAGGGCCGGAGACGCAGTATTTT.

V usage is TRBV5-4 and J usage is TRBJ2-5; 7 bases match TRBD2. This CDR3 has 15 amino acids. V shed 9 bases and J 3 bases; nucleotides not matched to a gene: 14. Germline assignment: CDR1 SGHNT and CDR2 YYREEE (reference sequence). The CDR3 DNA reads as TGTGCCACCCACCCCGGTTGGAGCGGGGAAGAGACCCAGTACTTC. Residues: CATHPGWSGEETQYF.

The sample holds a few counts of this clone. The genes are TRBV25-1 and TRBJ2-1, with a tentative D call TRBD2 (6 bases). CDR1 and CDR2 (germline): MGHDK, SYGVNS. V shed 3 bases and J shed 6 bases, with 15 bases lying between them. This CDR3 has 15 residues. The CDR3 protein is CASSEARGRFNEQFF. The CDR3 nucleotides are TGTGCCAGCAGTGAGGCGCGGGGTCGGTTCAATGAGCAGTTCTTC.

This chain links TRBV19 with TRBJ1-5, with D hard to call. The V end was cut by 7 bases, the J end by 4 bases, with 11 bases between. Germline lookup yields CDR1 LNHDA and CDR2 SQIVND (reference sequence). The CDR3 totals 13 residues. CDR3 DNA: TGTGCCAGTACCTTGAGCCTAAATCAGCCCCAGCATTTT. It is translated as CASTLSLNQPQHF.

J is TRBJ1-5 and V is TRBV18; maybe TRBD1 (6 bases). V lost 2 bases and J lost 3, with 8 bases in between. CDR1 and CDR2 from the germline V gene are KGHSH and LQKENI. There are 14 residues in the CDR3. CDR3 in amino acids: CASSPGGNNQPQHF. CDR3 sequence (DNA): TGTGCCAGCTCACCAGGGGGCAACAATCAGCCCCAGCATTTT.

The V gene is TRBV23-1, the J gene TRBJ1-5, with D unclear. TRBV23-1 is annotated as an ORF whose role is uncertain. V was cut by 6 bases and J by 4 bases, with 16 bases left in between. This CDR3 region has 15 residues. The CDR3 region is CASRGREPLNQPQHF. In nucleotides, the CDR3 is TGCGCCAGCAGGGGGAGGGAGCCCCTAAATCAGCCCCAGCATTTT.

With respect to this clone: An end of the junction does not agree with germline; a read error may underlie this. The chain combines TRBV7-7 with TRBJ2-5; 7 bases match TRBD2. Germline CDR1 reads SSHAT; CDR2 reads FNYEAQ (reference sequence). The CDR3 runs 13 residues. In DNA form, the CDR3 reads TGTGCTAGCAGCTTGGGGGGGAGCGAGACCCAGTACTTC. Protein sequence: CASSLGGSETQYF. The full variable domain, in which reference TRBV7-7 and TRBJ2-5 provide the parts outside the CDR3, is GAGVSQSPRYKVTKRGQDVTLRCDPISSHATLYWYQQALGQGPEFLTYFNYEAQPDKSGLPSDRFSAERPEGSISTLTIQRTEQRDSAMYRCASSLGGSETQYFGPGTRLLVL.

The rearrangement joins TRBV6-5 to TRBJ1-5; the match to TRBD1 covers 10 bases. This CDR3 has 14 residues. The V segment lost 6 bases and the J segment 7 bases; nucleotides outside the gene matches: 6. The germline gives CDR1 MNHEY, CDR2 SVGAGI. The chain's CDR3 is CASSLGQGGQPQHF. Here the CDR3 DNA reads TGTGCCAGCAGCCTTGGACAGGGGGGCCAGCCCCAGCATTTT.

V gene TRBV5-6 combines with J gene TRBJ1-4, with D unresolved. Trimming took 0 bases from V and 8 from J, leaving 11 bases between them. The CDR3 has 14 amino acids. Germline values: CDR1 SGHDT, CDR2 YYEEEE. CDR3 DNA sequence: TGTGCCAGCAGCTTGGGAACCGCGGGGGAAAAACTGTTTTTT. It specifies CASSLGTAGEKLFF. Using reference TRBV5-6 and TRBJ1-4 for the parts outside the CDR3, the full variable domain is DAGVTQSPTHLIKTRGQQVTLRCSPKSGHDTVSWYQQALGQGPQFIFQYYEEEERQRGNFPDRFSGHQFPNYSSELNVNALLLGDSALYLCASSLGTAGEKLFFGSGTQLSVL.

Of note for this clone: Other DNA sequences in this specimen translate into the identical CDR3. The rearrangement uses TRBV9 and TRBJ2-2; D is ambiguous. The CDR3 has 14 residues. V dropped 0 bases and J dropped 2 bases, with 5 bases sitting between them. The germline CDR1 and CDR2 sequences are SGDLS and YYNGEE. CDR3 sequence: CASSVGLNTGELFF. DNA of the CDR3: TGTGCCAGCAGCGTAGGTCTCAACACCGGGGAGCTGTTTTTT.